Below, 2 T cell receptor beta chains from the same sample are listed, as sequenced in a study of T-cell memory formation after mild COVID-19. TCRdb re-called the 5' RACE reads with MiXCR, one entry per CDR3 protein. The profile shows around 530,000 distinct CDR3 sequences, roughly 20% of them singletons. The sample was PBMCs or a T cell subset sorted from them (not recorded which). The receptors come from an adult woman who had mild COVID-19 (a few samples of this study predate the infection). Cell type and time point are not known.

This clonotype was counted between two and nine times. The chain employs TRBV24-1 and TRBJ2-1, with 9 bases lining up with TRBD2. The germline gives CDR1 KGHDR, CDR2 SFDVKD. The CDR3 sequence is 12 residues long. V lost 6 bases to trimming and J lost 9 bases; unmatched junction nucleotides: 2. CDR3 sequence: CATSSGRFEQFF. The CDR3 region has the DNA TGTGCCACCAGTAGCGGGAGGTTTGAGCAGTTCTTC.

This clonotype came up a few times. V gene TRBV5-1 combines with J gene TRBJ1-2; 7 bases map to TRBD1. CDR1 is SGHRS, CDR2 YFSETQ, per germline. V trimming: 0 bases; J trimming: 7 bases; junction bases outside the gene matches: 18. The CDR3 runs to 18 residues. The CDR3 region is CASSLDASGGSLGAGYTF. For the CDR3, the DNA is TGCGCCAGCAGCTTGGATGCGTCAGGGGGTAGTCTCGGGGCTGGCTACACCTTC.